The T cell receptor beta chain described here comes from a study of T cells in Graves' hyperthyroidism and ophthalmopathy. In the ophthalmopathy cohort, Clinical Activity Score was at least 3, NOSPECS grade at least 4, and duration under 3 months. It was RNA transcripts that yielded the amplified TCR beta CDR3 regions. TCR CDR3 underwent first-round RT-PCR with the HTBI primer set. TCRdb re-called the multiplex PCR reads through MiXCR, storing one row per CDR3 protein. The sample comprises approximately 300,000 distinct CDR3 sequences, 15% to 20% of which are singletons, and around 58% rests with the top ten. General study findings and limits: Expanded thyroid clonotypes (above 0.001) were mostly also found in blood.

This clonotype was detected many times. Its antigen is unknown. Germline V lookup: CDR1 ENHRY, CDR2 SYGVKD. V lost 3 bases, J lost 6 bases, and 24 bases lay in between. The CDR3 loop spans 18 amino acids. The TCR was taken from a woman in her fifties or sixties with Graves' ophthalmopathy. Sequencing was carried out using blood. V is TRBV10-3 and J is TRBJ2-1, with a possible D match to TRBD2 (5 bases). CDR3 loop: CAISDVTTSWKRGNEQFF. The CDR3 DNA reads TGTGCCATCAGTGATGTGACTACGTCCTGGAAGCGTGGCAATGAGCAGTTCTTC.